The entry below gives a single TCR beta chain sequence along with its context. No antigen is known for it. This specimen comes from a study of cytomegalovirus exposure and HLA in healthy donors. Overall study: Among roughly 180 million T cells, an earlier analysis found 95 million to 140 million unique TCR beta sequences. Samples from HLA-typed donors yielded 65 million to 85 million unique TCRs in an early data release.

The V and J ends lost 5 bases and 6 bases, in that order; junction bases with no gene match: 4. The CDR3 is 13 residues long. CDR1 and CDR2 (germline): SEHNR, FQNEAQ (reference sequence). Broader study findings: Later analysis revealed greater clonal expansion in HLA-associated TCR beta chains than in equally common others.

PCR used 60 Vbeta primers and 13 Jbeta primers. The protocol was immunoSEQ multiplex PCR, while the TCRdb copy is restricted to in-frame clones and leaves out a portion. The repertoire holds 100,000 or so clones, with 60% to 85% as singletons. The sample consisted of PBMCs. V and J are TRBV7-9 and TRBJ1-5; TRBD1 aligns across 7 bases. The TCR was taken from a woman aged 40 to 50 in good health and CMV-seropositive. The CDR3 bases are TGTGCCAGCAGCAATGGACAGGTTCAGCCCCAGCATTTT. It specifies CASSNGQVQPQHF.